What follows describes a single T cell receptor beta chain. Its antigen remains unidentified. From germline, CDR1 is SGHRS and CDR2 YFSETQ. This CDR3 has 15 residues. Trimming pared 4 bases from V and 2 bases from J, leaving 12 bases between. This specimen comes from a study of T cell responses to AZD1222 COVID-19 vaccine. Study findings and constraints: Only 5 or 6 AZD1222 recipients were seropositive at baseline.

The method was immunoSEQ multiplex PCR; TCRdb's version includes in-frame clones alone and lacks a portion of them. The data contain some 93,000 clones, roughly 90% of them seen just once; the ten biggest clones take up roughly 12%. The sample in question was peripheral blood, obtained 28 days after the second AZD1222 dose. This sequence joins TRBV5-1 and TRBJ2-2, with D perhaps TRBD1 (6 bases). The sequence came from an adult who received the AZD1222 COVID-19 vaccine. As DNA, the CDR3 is TGCGCCAGCAGCAGAATGGGACAAAACACCGGGGAGCTGTTTTTT. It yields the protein CASSRMGQNTGELFF.